What follows are 11 T cell receptor beta chains derived from one specimen sequenced in a study of blood T cell repertoires in COVID-19. The table came from immunoSEQ multiplex PCR; TCRdb's copy has only in-frame clones and leaves some out. The sample consists of approximately 47,000 clones, more than 75% of them appearing once. The sequenced sample was peripheral blood. These receptors were taken from a woman aged 55-70 years with acute or convalescent COVID-19.

This sequence joins TRBV4-1 and TRBJ2-1; TRBD2 aligns across 14 bases. CDR3 length: 15 amino acids. Germline loops: CDR1 MGHRA, CDR2 YSYEKL. Trimming cost V 1 base and J 8 bases; bases outside gene matches: 1. This CDR3 is CASSQGGLAGDEQFF. The CDR3, as DNA: TGCGCCAGCAGCCAAGGGGGACTAGCGGGAGATGAGCAGTTCTTC.

The rearrangement uses TRBV19 and TRBJ2-3; D is possibly TRBD1 (5 bases). Trimming removed 10 bases from V and 0 bases from J, with 17 bases in between. Germline V gene lookup returns CDR1 LNHDA and CDR2 SQIVND (reference sequence). CDR3 length equals 15 residues. CDR3 region: CATQTEPTSTDTQYF. CDR3 DNA: TGTGCCACCCAGACAGAGCCAACTAGCACAGATACGCAGTATTTT.

This chain links TRBV19 with TRBJ1-1; D unresolved. V was cut by 4 bases and J by 4 bases, with 13 bases left in between. CDR3 length: 14 residues. Germline V gene data show CDR1 as LNHDA and CDR2 as SQIVND (reference sequence). The CDR3 DNA reads TGTGCCAGTAGTACATCCTGGCGGGGCACTGAAGCTTTCTTT. Translated, it gives CASSTSWRGTEAFF.

J is TRBJ1-1 and V is TRBV9, with D possibly TRBD1 on 5 matching bases. Trimming removed 3 bases from V and 0 bases from J, with 12 bases in between. Germline CDR1 reads SGDLS; CDR2 reads YYNGEE. This CDR3 has 15 amino acids. The CDR3 loop is CASSAGGLLNTEAFF. The CDR3 DNA reads as TGTGCCAGCAGCGCGGGGGGATTGTTGAACACTGAAGCTTTCTTT.

The chain links TRBV7-2 to TRBJ1-5; D possibly corresponds to TRBD1 (6 bases). Trimming stripped 1 base from V and 3 bases from J, with 13 bases between. CDR3 length equals 16 residues. The germline gives CDR1 SGHTA, CDR2 FQGNSA. DNA for the CDR3: TGTGCCAGCAGCTTAGTTGGGGGGGCAATCAATCAGCCCCAGCATTTT. It codes for CASSLVGGAINQPQHF.

The rearrangement links TRBV7-2 to TRBJ1-2, with 7 nucleotides matching TRBD1. The germline V gene encodes CDR1 SGHTA and CDR2 FQGNSA. With 5 bases clipped from V and 0 bases from J, the junction kept 15 bases outside the gene matches. CDR3 size: 18 residues. Here the CDR3 reads CASSPQQGSGLANYGYTF. The CDR3 DNA reads TGTGCCAGCAGCCCACAACAGGGGAGTGGATTAGCTAACTATGGCTACACCTTC.

V is TRBV18 and J is TRBJ1-3; D is unclear. In germline, CDR1 is KGHSH, CDR2 LQKENI. Trimming took off 6 bases at V and 2 bases at J, with 20 bases between the two ends. The CDR3 runs to 17 residues. The CDR3 nucleotides read TGTGCCAGCTCCGCCGGGAACTTTAGGAATACTGGAAACACCATATATTTT. Its translation: CASSAGNFRNTGNTIYF. Full variable domain (remainder filled in from reference TRBV18 and TRBJ1-3): NAGVMQNPRHLVRRRGQEARLRCSPMKGHSHVYWYRQLPEEGLKFMVYLQKENIIDESGMPKERFSAEFPKEGPSILRIQQVVRGDSAAYFCASSAGNFRNTGNTIYFGEGSWLTVV.

The rearrangement uses TRBV11-2 and TRBJ2-2, with TRBD2 matching over 11 bases. Germline values: CDR1 SGHAT, CDR2 FQNNGV. This CDR3 is built from 17 residues. The V gene end was trimmed by 4 bases and the J gene end by 7 bases; junction bases not matched to a gene: 11. The CDR3 coding sequence is TGTGCCAGCAGCTCGCCACTAGCGGGGGCTTTCGGCGGGGAGCTGTTTTTT. As protein: CASSSPLAGAFGGELFF.

V and J are TRBV7-3 and TRBJ2-1, with 8 positions matching TRBD2. V trimming: 5 bases; J trimming: 4 bases; junction bases outside the gene matches: 4. Germline CDR1 is SGHTA and CDR2 is FQGTGA. CDR3 size: 14 residues. The DNA for the CDR3 is TGTGCCAGCAGCGGCGGGACTAGTTACAATGAGCAGTTCTTC. This translates into CASSGGTSYNEQFF.

The chain employs TRBV14 and TRBJ1-1; perhaps TRBD1 as D (5 bases). Germline V gene data show CDR1 as SGHDN and CDR2 as FVKESK. V was trimmed by 3 bases and J by 6 bases, leaving 11 bases between them. This CDR3 comprises 13 residues. CDR3 sequence: CASSQQGTAEAFF. The CDR3 nucleotides are TGTGCCAGCAGCCAGCAGGGCACGGCTGAAGCTTTCTTT. The whole variable domain, filled in from reference TRBV14 and TRBJ1-1, reads EAGVTQFPSHSVIEKGQTVTLRCDPISGHDNLYWYRRVMGKEIKFLLHFVKESKQDESGMPNNRFLAERTGGTYSTLKVQPAELEDSGVYFCASSQQGTAEAFFGQGTRLTVV.

The chain links TRBV6-6 to TRBJ2-3, with TRBD1 matching 11 bases. The V and J ends lost 4 bases and 2 bases, in that order; junction bases with no gene match: 2. From germline, CDR1 is MNHNY and CDR2 SVGAGI (reference sequence). CDR3 length equals 15 residues. The CDR3 DNA reads TGTGCCAGCAGTTGGACAGGGGGCCCCACAGATACGCAGTATTTT. Translated, it gives CASSWTGGPTDTQYF.